One sample yielded the 2 T cell receptor beta chains listed below, sequenced in a study of post-analysis software for immune sequencing data. Their recognized antigens are unknown. Study-wide results and caveats: Patients showed TRBV5-6, TRBV5-1 and TRBV20-1 among a few TRBV segments more frequent than in controls.

TCR beta cDNA libraries included unique molecular identifiers. MiXCR was run by TCRdb on the PCR reads, yielding one entry per CDR3 protein. The sample lists about 540,000 distinct CDR3 sequences, around a third occurring once. The material sequenced was blood. The receptors come from a girl aged 2-17 years with multiple sclerosis.

CDR3 sequence (DNA): TGTGCCATCAGTGAGTCAAGGGCTAGCACAGATACGCAGTATTTT. It codes for CAISESRASTDTQYF. The chain recombines TRBV10-3 with TRBJ2-3, with D uncertain. The germline V gene has CDR1 ENHRY and CDR2 SYGVKD. The CDR3 sequence is 15 residues long. With 0 bases removed from V and 0 bases from J, the gap between germline ends came to 7 bases.

The genes are TRBV20-1 and TRBJ2-1, with 7 bases matching TRBD2. The ends lost 2 bases at V and 0 bases at J; junction bases unmatched: 1. The CDR3 extends over 14 amino acids. The germline V gene encodes CDR1 DFQATT and CDR2 SNEGSKA (reference sequence). The DNA for the CDR3 is TGCAGTGCTAGACCGGGGGGCTCCTACAATGAGCAGTTCTTC. This gives the protein CSARPGGSYNEQFF.